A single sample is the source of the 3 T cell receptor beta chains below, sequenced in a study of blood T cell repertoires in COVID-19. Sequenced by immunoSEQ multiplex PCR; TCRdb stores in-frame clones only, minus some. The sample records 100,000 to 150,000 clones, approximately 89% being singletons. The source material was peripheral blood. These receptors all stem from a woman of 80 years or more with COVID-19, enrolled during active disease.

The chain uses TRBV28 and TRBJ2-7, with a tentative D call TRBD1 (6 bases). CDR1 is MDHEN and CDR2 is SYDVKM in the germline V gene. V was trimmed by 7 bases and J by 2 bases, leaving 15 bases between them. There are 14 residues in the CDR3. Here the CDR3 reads CASTGRAGAYEQYF. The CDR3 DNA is TGTGCCAGCACCGGCAGGGCAGGGGCCTACGAGCAGTACTTC. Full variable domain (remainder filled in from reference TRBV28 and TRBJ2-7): DVKVTQSSRYLVKRTGEKVFLECVQDMDHENMFWYRQDPGLGLRLIYFSYDVKMKEKGDIPEGYSVSREKKERFSLILESASTNQTSMYLCASTGRAGAYEQYFGPGTRLTVT.

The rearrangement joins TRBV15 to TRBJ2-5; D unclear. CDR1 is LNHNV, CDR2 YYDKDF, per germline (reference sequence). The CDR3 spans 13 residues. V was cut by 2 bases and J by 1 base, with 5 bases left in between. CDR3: CATSRQAQETQYF. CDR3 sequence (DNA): TGTGCCACCAGCAGACAGGCCCAAGAGACCCAGTACTTC.

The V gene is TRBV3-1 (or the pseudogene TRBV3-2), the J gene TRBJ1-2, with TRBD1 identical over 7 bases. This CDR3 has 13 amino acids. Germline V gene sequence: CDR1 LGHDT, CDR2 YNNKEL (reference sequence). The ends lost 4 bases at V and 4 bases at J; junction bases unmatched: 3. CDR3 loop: CASSPGDSYGYTF. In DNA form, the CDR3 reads TGTGCCAGCAGCCCCGGGGACAGCTATGGCTACACCTTC.